The clone carrying this T cell receptor (beta chain) was seen ten or more times. The sample belongs to a study of neurological immune-mediated disorders. TCRdb used MiXCR to reprocess the 5' RACE reads, holding one entry per CDR3 protein. This table has approximately 37,000 distinct CDR3 sequences, 3.5% to 4% appearing once. V dropped 11 bases and J dropped 7 bases, with 14 bases sitting between them. The CDR3 runs to 11 residues. Sequences were obtained from PBMCs. This clonotype originated in a man aged 25-45 years with multiple sclerosis. This chain joins TRBV12-3 or TRBV12-4 and TRBJ1-1; D is unresolved. The CDR3 DNA is TGTGCCGCGGGATCCCGGGTTGAAGCTTTCTTT. It specifies CAAGSRVEAFF.